This TCR beta chain was sequenced for a study of STAT5B mutations in CD4+ large granular lymphocyte leukemia. Whole-study results and caveats: CD4-sorted patient repertoires seemed more clonal than healthy CD4+ repertoires.

A note on this clone: The target antigen is unknown.

After removal of 6 bases from V and 4 bases from J, the junction contained 14 bases not matched to a gene. CDR1 and CDR2 from the germline V gene are MDHEN and SYDVKM. The CDR3 length is 17 residues. Profiling relied on immunoSEQ multiplex PCR, and the TCRdb table lists in-frame clones only, not all of them. The table includes some 23,000 clones, about 70% detected once. The clonotype originates from a human donor in good health. The chain has TRBV28 and TRBJ1-5; 8 nucleotides agree with TRBD1. Sequenced sample: CD4+ T cells from blood buffy coats. The CDR3 DNA reads as TGTGCCAGCAGCCCCTCTGCGGGGAGACAGGGGAATCAGCCCCAGCATTTT. It translates to CASSPSAGRQGNQPQHF.